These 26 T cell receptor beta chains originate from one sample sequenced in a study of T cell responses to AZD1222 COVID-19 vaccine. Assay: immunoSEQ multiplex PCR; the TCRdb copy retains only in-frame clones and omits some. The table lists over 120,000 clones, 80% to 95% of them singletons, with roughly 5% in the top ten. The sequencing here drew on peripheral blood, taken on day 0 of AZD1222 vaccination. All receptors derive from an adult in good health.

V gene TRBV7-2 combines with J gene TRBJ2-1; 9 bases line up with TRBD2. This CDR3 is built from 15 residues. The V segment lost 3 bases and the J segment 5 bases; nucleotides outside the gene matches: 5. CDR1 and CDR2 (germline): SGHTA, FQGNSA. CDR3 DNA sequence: TGTGCCAGCAGCTTTCGCGGGGGGGGAGACAATGAGCAGTTCTTC. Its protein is CASSFRGGGDNEQFF.

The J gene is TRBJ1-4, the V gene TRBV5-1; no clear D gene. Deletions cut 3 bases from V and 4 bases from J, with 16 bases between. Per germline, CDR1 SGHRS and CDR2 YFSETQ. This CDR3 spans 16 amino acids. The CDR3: CASSSTSSAGNEKLFF. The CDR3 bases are TGCGCCAGCAGCTCGACCTCCTCCGCGGGTAATGAAAAACTGTTTTTT.

The DNA of the CDR3 is TGTGCCAGCTCGCAACTAGCGGGGGCGCTCCAAGAGACCCAGTACTTC. This gives the protein CASSQLAGALQETQYF. V gene TRBV18 combines with J gene TRBJ2-5; 11 bases agree with TRBD2. The CDR3 is made up of 16 amino acids. Germline CDR1 and CDR2: KGHSH and LQKENI. V was pared by 6 bases and J by 1 base, with 7 bases of the junction left unmatched.

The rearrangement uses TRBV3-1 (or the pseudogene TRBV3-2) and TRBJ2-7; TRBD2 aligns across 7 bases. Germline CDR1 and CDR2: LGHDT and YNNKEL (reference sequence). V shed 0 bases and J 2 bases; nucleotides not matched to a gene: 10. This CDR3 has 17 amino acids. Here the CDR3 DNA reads TGTGCCAGCAGCCAAGATTTTGTGCGGGAGACCCCCTACGAGCAGTACTTC. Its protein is CASSQDFVRETPYEQYF.

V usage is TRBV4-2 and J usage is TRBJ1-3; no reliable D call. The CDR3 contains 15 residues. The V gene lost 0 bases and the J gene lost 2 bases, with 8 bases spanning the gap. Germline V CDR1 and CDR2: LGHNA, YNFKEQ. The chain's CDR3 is CASSQDRDTGNTIYF. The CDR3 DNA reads TGTGCCAGCAGCCAAGACAGAGACACTGGAAACACCATATATTTT.

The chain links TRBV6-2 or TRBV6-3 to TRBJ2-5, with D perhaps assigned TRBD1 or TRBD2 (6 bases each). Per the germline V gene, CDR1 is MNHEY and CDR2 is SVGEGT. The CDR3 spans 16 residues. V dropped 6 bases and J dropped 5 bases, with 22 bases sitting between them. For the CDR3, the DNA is TGTGCCAGCAGCCCTAAGGGGGACTCCTGGGGGGAGACCCAGTACTTC. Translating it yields CASSPKGDSWGETQYF.

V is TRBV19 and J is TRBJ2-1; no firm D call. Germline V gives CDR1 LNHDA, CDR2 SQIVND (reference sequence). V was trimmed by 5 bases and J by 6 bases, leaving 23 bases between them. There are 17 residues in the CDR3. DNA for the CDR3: TGTGCCAGTAGTTTCATGGCTCGACACAATGGTGGCAATGAGCAGTTCTTC. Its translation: CASSFMARHNGGNEQFF.

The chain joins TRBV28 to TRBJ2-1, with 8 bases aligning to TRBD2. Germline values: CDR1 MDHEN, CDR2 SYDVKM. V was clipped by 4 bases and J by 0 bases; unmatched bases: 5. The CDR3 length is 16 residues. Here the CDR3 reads CASSSPAGGSYNEQFF. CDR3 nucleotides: TGTGCCAGCAGTTCCCCGGCGGGGGGCTCCTACAATGAGCAGTTCTTC.

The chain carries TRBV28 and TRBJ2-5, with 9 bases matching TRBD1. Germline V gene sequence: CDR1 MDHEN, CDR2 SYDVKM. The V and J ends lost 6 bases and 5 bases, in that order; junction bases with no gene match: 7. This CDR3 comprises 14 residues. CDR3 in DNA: TGTGCCAGCAGCATACAGGGGGCTAGGGAGACCCAGTACTTC. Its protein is CASSIQGARETQYF.

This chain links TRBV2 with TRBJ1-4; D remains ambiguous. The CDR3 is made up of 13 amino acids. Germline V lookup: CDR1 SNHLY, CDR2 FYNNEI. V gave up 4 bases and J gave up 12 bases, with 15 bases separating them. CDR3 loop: CASSVGGPGELFF. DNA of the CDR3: TGTGCCAGCAGTGTTGGAGGGCCCGGGGAACTGTTTTTT. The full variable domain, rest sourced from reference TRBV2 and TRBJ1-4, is EPEVTQTPSHQVTQMGQEVILRCVPISNHLYFYWYRQILGQKVEFLVSFYNNEISEKSEIFDDQFSVERPDGSNFTLKIRSTKLEDSAMYFCASSVGGPGELFFGSGTQLSVL.

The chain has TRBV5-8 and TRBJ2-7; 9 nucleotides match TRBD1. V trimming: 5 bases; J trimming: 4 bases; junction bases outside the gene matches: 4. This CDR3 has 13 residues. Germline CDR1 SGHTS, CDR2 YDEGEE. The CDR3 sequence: CASSTGTGYEQYF. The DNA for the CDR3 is TGTGCCAGCAGTACCGGGACAGGGTACGAGCAGTACTTC.

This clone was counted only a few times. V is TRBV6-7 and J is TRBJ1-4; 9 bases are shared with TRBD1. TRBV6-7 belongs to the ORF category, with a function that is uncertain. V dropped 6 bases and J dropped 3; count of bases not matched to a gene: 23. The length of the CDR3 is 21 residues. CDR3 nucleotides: TGTGCCAGCAGCCATCTTCCCGGTGGGGACAGGGAAGAGGCAGCTAATGAAAAACTGTTTTTT. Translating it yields CASSHLPGGDREEAANEKLFF.

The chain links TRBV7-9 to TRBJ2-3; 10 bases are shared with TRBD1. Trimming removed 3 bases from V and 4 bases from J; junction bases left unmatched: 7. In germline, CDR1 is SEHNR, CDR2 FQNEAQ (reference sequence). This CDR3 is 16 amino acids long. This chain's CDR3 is CASSFTGTGVADTQYF. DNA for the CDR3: TGTGCCAGCAGCTTTACCGGGACAGGGGTAGCAGATACGCAGTATTTT. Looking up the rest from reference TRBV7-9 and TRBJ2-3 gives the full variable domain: DTGVSQNPRHKITKRGQNVTFRCDPISEHNRLYWYRQTLGQGPEFLTYFQNEAQLEKSRLLSDRFSAERPKGSFSTLEIQRTEQGDSAMYLCASSFTGTGVADTQYFGPGTRLTVL.

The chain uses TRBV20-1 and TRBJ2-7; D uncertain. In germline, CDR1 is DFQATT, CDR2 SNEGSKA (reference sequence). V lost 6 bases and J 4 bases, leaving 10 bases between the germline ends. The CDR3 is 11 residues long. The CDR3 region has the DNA TGCAGTGCCCAGACCGATTACGAGCAGTACTTC. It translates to CSAQTDYEQYF.

The CDR3 bases are TGTGCCAGCAGAGAGACAGGGTACAGAGATACGCAGTATTTT. It codes for CASRETGYRDTQYF. The chain couples TRBV2 to TRBJ2-3, with 7 bases identical to TRBD1. Germline CDR1 is SNHLY and CDR2 is FYNNEI. V was clipped by 6 bases and J by 5 bases; unmatched bases: 8. The CDR3 covers 14 residues.

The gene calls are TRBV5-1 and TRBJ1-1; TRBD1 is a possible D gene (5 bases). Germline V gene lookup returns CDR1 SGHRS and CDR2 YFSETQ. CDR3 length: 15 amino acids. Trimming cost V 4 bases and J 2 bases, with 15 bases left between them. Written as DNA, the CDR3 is TGCGCCAGCAGCCCCCACACTCAGGGTAACACTGAAGCTTTCTTT. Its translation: CASSPHTQGNTEAFF.

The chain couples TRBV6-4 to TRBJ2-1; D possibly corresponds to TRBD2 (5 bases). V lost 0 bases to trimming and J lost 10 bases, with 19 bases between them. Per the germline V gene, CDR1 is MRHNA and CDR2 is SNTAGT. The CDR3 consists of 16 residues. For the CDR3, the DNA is TGTGCCAGCAGTGACTCTTTAGGATGGACGGCGGGCGAGCAGTTCTTC. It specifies CASSDSLGWTAGEQFF.

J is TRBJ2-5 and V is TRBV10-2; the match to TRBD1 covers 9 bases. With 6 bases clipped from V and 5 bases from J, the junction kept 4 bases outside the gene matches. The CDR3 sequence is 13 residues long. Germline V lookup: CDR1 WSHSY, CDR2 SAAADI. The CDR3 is CASRQGARETQYF. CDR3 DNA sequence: TGCGCCAGCAGACAGGGGGCGAGGGAGACCCAGTACTTC.

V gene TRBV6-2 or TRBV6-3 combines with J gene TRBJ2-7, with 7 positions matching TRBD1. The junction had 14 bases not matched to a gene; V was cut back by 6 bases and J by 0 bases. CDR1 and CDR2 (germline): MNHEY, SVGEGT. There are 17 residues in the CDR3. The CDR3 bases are TGTGCCAGCAGCCCTATCTTCGGGACAGACAGCTCCTACGAGCAGTACTTC. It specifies CASSPIFGTDSSYEQYF.

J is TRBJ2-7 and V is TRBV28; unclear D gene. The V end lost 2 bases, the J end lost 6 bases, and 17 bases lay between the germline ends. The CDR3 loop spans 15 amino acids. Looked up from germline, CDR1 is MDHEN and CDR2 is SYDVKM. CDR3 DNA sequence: TGTGCCAGCAGTTTAAGTTCCGGGTCCCCAGGCGAGCAGTACTTC. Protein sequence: CASSLSSGSPGEQYF.

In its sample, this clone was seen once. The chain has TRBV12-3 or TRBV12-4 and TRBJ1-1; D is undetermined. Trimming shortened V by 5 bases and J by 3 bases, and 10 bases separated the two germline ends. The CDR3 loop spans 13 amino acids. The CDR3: CASSTLVDTEAFF. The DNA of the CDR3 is TGTGCCAGCAGTACCTTAGTGGACACTGAAGCTTTCTTT.

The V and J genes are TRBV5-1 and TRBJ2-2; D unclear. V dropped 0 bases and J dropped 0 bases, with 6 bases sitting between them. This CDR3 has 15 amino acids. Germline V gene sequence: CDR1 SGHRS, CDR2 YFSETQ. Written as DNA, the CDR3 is TGCGCCAGCAGCTTGGTATTGGCGAACACCGGGGAGCTGTTTTTT. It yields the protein CASSLVLANTGELFF.

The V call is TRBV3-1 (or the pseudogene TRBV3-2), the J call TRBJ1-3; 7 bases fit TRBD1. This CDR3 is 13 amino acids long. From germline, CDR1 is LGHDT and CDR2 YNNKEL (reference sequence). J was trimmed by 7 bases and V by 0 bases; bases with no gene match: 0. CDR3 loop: CASSQDRGNTIYF. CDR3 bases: TGTGCCAGCAGCCAAGACAGGGGGAACACCATATATTTT.

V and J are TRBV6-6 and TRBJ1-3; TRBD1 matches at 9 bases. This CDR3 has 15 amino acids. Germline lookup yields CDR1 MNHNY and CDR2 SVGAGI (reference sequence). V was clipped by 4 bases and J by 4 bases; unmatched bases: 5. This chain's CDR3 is CASSWTGTGGNTIYF. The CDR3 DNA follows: TGTGCCAGCAGTTGGACCGGGACAGGGGGAAACACCATATATTTT.

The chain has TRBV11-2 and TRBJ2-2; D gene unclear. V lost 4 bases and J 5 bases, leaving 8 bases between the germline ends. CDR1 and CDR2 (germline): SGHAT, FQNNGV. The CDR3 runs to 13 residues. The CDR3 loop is CASSSVKTGELFF. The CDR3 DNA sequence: TGTGCCAGCAGCTCCGTTAAGACCGGGGAGCTGTTTTTT.

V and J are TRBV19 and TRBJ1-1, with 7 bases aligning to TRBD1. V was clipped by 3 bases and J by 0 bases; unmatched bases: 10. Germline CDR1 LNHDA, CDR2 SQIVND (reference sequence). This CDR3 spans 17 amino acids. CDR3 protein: CASSIPRQTGMNTEAFF. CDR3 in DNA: TGTGCCAGTAGTATCCCCCGGCAGACAGGGATGAACACTGAAGCTTTCTTT. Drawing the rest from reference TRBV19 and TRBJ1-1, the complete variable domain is DGGITQSPKYLFRKEGQNVTLSCEQNLNHDAMYWYRQDPGQGLRLIYYSQIVNDFQKGDIAEGYSVSREKKESFPLTVTSAQKNPTAFYLCASSIPRQTGMNTEAFFGQGTRLTVV.